The sequence of this T cell receptor (beta chain) was determined in a study of blood T cell repertoires in COVID-19. Some clones are missing from TCRdb's copy, which holds only in-frame ones; the method was immunoSEQ multiplex PCR. The sample records roughly 200,000 clones, 78% being singletons. Germline CDR1 is MNHEY and CDR2 is SMNVEV (reference sequence). The V end was cut by 5 bases, the J end by 7 bases, with 14 bases between. CDR3 length: 14 residues. The sequence was collected from an elderly woman with active or convalescent COVID-19. The sequenced sample was peripheral blood. This sequence joins TRBV27 and TRBJ1-4; TRBD1 might be the D (6 bases). The CDR3 coding sequence is TGTGCCAGCAGTCGTACAAAGGGGGTTGAAAAACTGTTTTTT. As protein: CASSRTKGVEKLFF.